This T cell receptor (beta chain) was documented in a study of T cells in Graves' hyperthyroidism and ophthalmopathy. Broader study findings: Patients with ophthalmopathy were separated from those with stable hyperthyroidism by a 13 V-J model.

Investigators excluded patients with uncontrolled infection, other autoimmune disease, pregnancy or lactation. Blood was sampled at initial diagnosis of hyperthyroidism, prior to onset of any ophthalmopathy symptoms. RNA transcripts were the template for amplifying TCR beta CDR3 regions. The HTBI primer set served for first-round RT-PCR of the TCR CDR3. TCRdb itself ran the multiplex PCR reads through MiXCR, one entry per CDR3 protein. The sample lists 690,000 or so distinct CDR3 sequences, about 19% occurring once. Points on this clonotype: The antigen is undetermined.

The CDR3 extends over 14 amino acids. CDR1 is SGHRS, CDR2 YFSETQ, per germline. Trimming took off 4 bases at V and 8 bases at J, with 16 bases between the two ends. Sequences were obtained from blood. The chain joins TRBV5-1 to TRBJ2-1; a possible D gene is TRBD1 (5 bases). The clonotype was recovered from a woman in her forties or fifties with Graves' hyperthyroidism that later progressed to Graves' ophthalmopathy. The CDR3 coding sequence is TGCGCCAGCAGCCTCGGTGGCAGGGTACATGAGCAGTTCTTC. This gives the protein CASSLGGRVHEQFF.